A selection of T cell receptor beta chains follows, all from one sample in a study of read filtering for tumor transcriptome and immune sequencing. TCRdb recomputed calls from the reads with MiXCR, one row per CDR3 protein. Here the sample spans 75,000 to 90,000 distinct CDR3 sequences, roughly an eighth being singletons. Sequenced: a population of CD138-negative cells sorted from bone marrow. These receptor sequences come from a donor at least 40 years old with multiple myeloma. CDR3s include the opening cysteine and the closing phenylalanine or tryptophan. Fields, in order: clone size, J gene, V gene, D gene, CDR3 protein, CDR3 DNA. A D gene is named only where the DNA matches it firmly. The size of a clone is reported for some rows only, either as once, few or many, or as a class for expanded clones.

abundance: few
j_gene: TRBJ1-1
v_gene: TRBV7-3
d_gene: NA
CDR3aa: CASSLIPGQNTEAFF
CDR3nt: TGTGCCAGCAGCTTAATTCCGGGACAGAACACTGAAGCTTTCTTT

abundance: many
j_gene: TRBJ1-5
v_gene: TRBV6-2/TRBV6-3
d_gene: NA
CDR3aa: CASSYSRFHNQPQHF
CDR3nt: TGTGCCAGCAGTTACTCGAGGTTCCACAATCAGCCCCAGCATTTT

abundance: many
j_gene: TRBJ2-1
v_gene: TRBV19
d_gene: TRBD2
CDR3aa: CASSIHGIAGSYNEQFF
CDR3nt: TGTGCCAGTAGTATACACGGGATAGCGGGTTCCTACAATGAGCAGTTCTTC

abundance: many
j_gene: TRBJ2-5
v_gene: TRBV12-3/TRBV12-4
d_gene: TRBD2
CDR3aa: CASSLGALAGVGETQYF
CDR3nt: TGTGCCAGCAGTTTAGGGGCACTAGCGGGAGTTGGTGAGACCCAGTACTTC

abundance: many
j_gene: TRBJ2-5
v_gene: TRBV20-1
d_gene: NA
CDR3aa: CSARVQASETQYF
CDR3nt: TGCAGTGCTAGAGTACAGGCTTCGGAGACCCAGTACTTC

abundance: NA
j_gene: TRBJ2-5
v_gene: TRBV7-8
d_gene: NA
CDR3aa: CASSFNGLEGETQYF
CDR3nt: TGTGCCAGCAGCTTCAACGGACTGGAAGGGGAGACCCAGTACTTC

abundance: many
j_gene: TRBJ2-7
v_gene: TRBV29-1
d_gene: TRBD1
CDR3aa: CSVSTGGYYEQYF
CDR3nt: TGCAGCGTGTCGACAGGGGGATACTACGAGCAGTACTTC

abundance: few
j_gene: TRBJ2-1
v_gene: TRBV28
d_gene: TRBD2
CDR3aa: CASSLLAGGSYNEQFF
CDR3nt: TGTGCCAGCAGTTTATTAGCGGGAGGGTCCTACAATGAGCAGTTCTTC

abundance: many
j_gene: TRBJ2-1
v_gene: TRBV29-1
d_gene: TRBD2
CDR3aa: CSHRLAGVPEQFF
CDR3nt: TGCAGCCATAGACTAGCGGGAGTTCCGGAGCAGTTCTTC

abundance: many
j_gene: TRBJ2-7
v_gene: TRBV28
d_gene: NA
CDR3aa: CASGGYEQYF
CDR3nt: TGTGCCAGCGGGGGGTACGAGCAGTACTTC

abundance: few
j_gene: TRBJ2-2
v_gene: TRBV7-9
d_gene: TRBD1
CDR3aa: CASSFGDRGEREELFF
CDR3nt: TGTGCCAGCAGCTTCGGGGACAGGGGAGAACGGGAGGAGCTGTTTTTT

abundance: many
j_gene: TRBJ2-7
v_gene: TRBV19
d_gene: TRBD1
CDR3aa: CASSTSGTGTYEQYF
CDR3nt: TGTGCCAGTAGTACCTCCGGGACAGGGACCTACGAGCAGTACTTC

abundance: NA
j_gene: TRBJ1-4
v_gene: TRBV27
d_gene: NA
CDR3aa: CASSPTLTNEKLFF
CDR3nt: TGTGCCAGCAGCCCGACACTCACTAATGAAAAACTGTTTTTT

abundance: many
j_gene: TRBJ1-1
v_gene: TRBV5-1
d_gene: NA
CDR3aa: CASSFFGTENTEAFF
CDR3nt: TGCGCCAGCAGCTTTTTCGGGACGGAGAACACTGAAGCTTTCTTT

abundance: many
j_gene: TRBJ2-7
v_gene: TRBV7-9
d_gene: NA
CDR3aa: CASSPLREQYF
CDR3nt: TGTGCCAGCAGCCCCCTGAGGGAGCAGTACTTC

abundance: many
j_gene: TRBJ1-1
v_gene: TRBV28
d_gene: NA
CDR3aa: CASGDYLNTEAFF
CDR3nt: TGTGCCAGCGGGGATTATTTGAACACTGAAGCTTTCTTT

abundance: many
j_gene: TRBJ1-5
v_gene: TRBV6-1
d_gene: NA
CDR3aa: CASSESGSNQPQHF
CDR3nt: TGTGCCAGCAGTGAGTCTGGGAGCAATCAGCCCCAGCATTTT

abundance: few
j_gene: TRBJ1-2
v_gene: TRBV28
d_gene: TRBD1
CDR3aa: CASSPGGQGDYGYTF
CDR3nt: TGTGCCAGCAGTCCAGGTGGACAGGGAGACTATGGCTACACCTTC

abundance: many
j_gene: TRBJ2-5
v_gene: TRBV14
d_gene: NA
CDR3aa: CASSQEWQGTFDLQETQYF
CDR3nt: TGTGCCAGCAGCCAAGAGTGGCAGGGAACTTTTGACCTCCAAGAGACCCAGTACTTC

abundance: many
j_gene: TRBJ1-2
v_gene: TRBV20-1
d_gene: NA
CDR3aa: CSAADNYGYTF
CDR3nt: TGCAGTGCCGCAGACAACTATGGCTACACCTTC

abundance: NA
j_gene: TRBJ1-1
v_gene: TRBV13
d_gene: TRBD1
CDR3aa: CASTADRGRTEAFF
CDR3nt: TGTGCCAGCACCGCGGACAGGGGCAGGACTGAAGCTTTCTTT

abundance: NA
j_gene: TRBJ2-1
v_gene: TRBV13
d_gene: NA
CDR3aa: CASSLQGFSYNEQFF
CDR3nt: TGCGCCAGCAGCTTACAAGGATTCTCCTACAATGAGCAGTTCTTC

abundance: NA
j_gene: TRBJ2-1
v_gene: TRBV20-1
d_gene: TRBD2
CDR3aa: CRATTSGIVNEQFF
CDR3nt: TGCAGAGCGACTACTAGCGGGATCGTCAATGAGCAGTTCTTC

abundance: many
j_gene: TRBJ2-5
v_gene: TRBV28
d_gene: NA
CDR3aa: CASLTIPLEETQYF
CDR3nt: TGTGCCAGCCTTACGATCCCGCTGGAAGAGACCCAGTACTTC

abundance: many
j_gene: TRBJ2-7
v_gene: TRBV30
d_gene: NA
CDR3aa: CAWSSSYEQYF
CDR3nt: TGTGCCTGGAGTTCGTCCTACGAGCAGTACTTC

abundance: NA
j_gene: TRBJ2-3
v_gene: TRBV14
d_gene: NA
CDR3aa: CASSGGASTHTDTQYF
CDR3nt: TGTGCCAGCAGCGGCGGGGCTTCAACCCACACAGATACGCAGTATTTT

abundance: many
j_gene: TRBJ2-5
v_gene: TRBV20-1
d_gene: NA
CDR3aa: CSARRETAQETQYF
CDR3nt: TGCAGTGCTAGACGTGAGACAGCCCAAGAGACCCAGTACTTC

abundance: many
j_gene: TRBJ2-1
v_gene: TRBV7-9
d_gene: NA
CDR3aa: CASSLGRLVGFNEQFF
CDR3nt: TGTGCCAGCAGCTTAGGGCGCCTAGTCGGATTCAATGAGCAGTTCTTC

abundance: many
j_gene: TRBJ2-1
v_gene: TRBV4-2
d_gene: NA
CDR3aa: CASSQPSSSYNEQFF
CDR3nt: TGCGCCAGCAGCCAACCCTCCTCCTCCTACAATGAGCAGTTCTTC

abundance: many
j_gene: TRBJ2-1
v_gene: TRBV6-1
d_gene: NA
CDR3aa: CASSTGTASYNEQFF
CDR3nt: TGTGCCAGCAGTACTGGGACGGCCTCCTACAATGAGCAGTTCTTC

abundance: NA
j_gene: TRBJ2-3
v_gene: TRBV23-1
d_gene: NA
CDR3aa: CASSQSWSVGGCCADTQYF
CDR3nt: TGCGCCAGCAGTCAATCATGGTCGGTCGGGGGTTGTTGCGCAGATACGCAGTATTTT